Here is one T cell receptor (beta chain) with its context. Its cognate antigen is unknown. These data belong to a study of identical twins. Overall study results and limits: Excess twin sharing in beta out-of-frame sequences was weaker. Within cord blood, abundant beta clonotypes carried fewer insertions, but memory repertoires showed no such trend.

Carrying unique molecular identifiers, the cDNA also gained a universal primer site through template switching. TCRdb re-analysed the 5' RACE reads in MiXCR, keeping a single row per CDR3 protein. Of under 250,000 distinct CDR3 sequences in the sample, more than 9.5% were seen once. Trimming pared 6 bases from V and 3 bases from J, leaving 12 bases between. This CDR3 spans 13 amino acids. Germline V CDR1 and CDR2: MNHNY, SVGAGI (reference sequence). These data are also associated with another study on yellow fever vaccine responses in identical twins.

Sequenced input: memory (CD45RO+) T cells sorted from blood. This chain links TRBV6-6 with TRBJ2-7; D is perhaps TRBD2 (5 bases). The origin of this receptor is a woman aged 18-29 years in good health. DNA of the CDR3: TGTGCCAGCAGCCTATACCGGGGCTACGAGCAGTACTTC. It encodes CASSLYRGYEQYF.